This T cell receptor beta chain is from a study of T cell changes during pregnancy in multiple sclerosis. Profiled with immunoSEQ multiplex PCR; TCRdb holds only in-frame clones, not every one. The table lists 100,000 or so clones, about 90% of them singletons. The receptor comes from a female donor with multiple sclerosis, enrolled in a pregnancy study. The sequencing here drew on peripheral blood, taken in the second trimester of pregnancy.

The CDR3 DNA follows: TGTGCCAGTAGCCCTTATGACAGTGCAACTAATGAAAAACTGTTTTTT. Translating it yields CASSPYDSATNEKLFF. The chain uses TRBV19 and TRBJ1-4; TRBD1 might be the D (5 bases). Germline V lookup: CDR1 LNHDA, CDR2 SQIVND (reference sequence). This CDR3 is built from 16 residues. The V gene lost 6 bases and the J gene lost 0 bases, with 14 bases spanning the gap.